This TCR beta chain was identified during a study of blood T cell repertoires in COVID-19. Study overall: Specimens from acute and convalescent COVID-19 originated in the United States, Italy and Spain.

This clone was counted between two and nine times. Sequencing was performed with immunoSEQ multiplex PCR; in TCRdb, only in-frame clones are kept and a portion is missing. The table lists about 78,000 clones, more than 60% of them singletons, with about 9.9% in the top ten. The CDR3 is 15 residues long. CDR1 and CDR2 (germline): SNHLY, FYNNEI. V was clipped by 2 bases and J by 2 bases, with 9 bases between them. Sequencing input: peripheral blood. The clonotype originates from a human donor in a cohort sampled during active COVID-19. The chain employs TRBV2 and TRBJ1-4; no definite D call. CDR3 amino acids: CASSELDYTNEKLFF. CDR3 bases: TGTGCCAGCAGTGAACTTGACTACACTAATGAAAAACTGTTTTTT.